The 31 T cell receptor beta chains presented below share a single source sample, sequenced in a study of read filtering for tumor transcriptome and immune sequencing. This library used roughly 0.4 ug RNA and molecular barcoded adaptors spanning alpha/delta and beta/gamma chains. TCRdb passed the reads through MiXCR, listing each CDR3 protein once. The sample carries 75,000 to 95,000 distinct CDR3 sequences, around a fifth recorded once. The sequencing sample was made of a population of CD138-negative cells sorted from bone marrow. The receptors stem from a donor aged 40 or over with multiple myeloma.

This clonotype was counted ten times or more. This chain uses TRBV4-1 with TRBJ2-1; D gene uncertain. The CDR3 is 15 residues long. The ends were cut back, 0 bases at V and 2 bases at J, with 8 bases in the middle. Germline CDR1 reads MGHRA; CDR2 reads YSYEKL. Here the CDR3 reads CASSQEKLTYNEQFF. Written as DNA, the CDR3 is TGCGCCAGCAGCCAAGAAAAACTCACCTACAATGAGCAGTTCTTC.

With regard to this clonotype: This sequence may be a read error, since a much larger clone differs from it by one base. In DNA, the CDR3 is TGTGCCAGCAGTTTAGCCCCGCATTCACCCCTCCACTTT. Translation gives CASSLAPHSPLHF. The V call is TRBV12-3 or TRBV12-4, the J call TRBJ1-6; D unresolved. The CDR3 spans 13 residues. V was pared by 0 bases and J by 8 bases, with 5 bases between.

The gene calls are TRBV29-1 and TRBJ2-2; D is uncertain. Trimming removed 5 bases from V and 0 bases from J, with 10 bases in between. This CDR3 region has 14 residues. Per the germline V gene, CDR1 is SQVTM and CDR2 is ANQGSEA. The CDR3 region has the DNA TGCAGCGTTCCAGGAATGGCGAACACCGGGGAGCTGTTTTTT. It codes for CSVPGMANTGELFF.

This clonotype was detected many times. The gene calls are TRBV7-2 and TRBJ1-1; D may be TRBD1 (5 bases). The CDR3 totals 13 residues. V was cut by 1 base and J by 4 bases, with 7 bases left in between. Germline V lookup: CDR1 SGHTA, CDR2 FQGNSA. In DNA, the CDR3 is TGTGCCAGCAGCTTAGGGACACTCACTGAAGCTTTCTTT. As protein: CASSLGTLTEAFF.

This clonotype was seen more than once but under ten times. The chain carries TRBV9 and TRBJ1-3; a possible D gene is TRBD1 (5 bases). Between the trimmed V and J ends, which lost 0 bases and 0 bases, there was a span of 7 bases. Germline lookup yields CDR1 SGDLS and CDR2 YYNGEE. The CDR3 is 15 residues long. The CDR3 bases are TGTGCCAGCAGCGTAGCCGGGACCTCTGGAAACACCATATATTTT. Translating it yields CASSVAGTSGNTIYF. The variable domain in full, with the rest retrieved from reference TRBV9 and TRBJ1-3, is DSGVTQTPKHLITATGQRVTLRCSPRSGDLSVYWYQQSLDQGLQFLIQYYNGEERAKGNILERFSAQQFPDLHSELNLSSLELGDSALYFCASSVAGTSGNTIYFGEGSWLTVV.

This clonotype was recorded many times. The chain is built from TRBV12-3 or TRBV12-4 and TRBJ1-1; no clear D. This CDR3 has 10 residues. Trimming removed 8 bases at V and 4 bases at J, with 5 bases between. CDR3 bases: TGTGCCAGCTCCATCACTGAAGCTTTCTTT. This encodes CASSITEAFF.

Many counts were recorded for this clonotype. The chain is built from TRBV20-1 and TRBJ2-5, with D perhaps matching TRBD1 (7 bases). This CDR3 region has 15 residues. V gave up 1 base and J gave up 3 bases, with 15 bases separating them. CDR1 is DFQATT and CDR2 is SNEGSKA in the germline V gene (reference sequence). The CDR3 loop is CSARGAGRGEETQYF. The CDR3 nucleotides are TGCAGTGCTAGAGGGGCAGGCAGGGGGGAAGAGACCCAGTACTTC.

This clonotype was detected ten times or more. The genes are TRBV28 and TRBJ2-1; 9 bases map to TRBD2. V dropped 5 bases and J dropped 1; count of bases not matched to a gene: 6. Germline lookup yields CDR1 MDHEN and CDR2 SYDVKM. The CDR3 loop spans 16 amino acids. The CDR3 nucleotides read TGTGCCAGCAGTCCTTGGCGGGGGGGTTCCTACAATGAGCAGTTCTTC. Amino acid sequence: CASSPWRGGSYNEQFF.

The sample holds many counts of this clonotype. CDR3 DNA sequence: TGCAGTGCTAGAGATTGGCAGACCCCCTACAATGAGCAGTTCTTC. As protein: CSARDWQTPYNEQFF. The rearrangement links TRBV20-1 to TRBJ2-1; no definite D call. Germline CDR1 is DFQATT and CDR2 is SNEGSKA (reference sequence). This CDR3 spans 15 amino acids. Trimming pared 0 bases from V and 2 bases from J, leaving 11 bases between.

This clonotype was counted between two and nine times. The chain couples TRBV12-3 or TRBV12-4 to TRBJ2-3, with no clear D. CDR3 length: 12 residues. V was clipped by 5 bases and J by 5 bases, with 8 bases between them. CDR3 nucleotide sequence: TGTGCCAGCAGTCAAGAGGTAGATACGCAGTATTTT. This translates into CASSQEVDTQYF.

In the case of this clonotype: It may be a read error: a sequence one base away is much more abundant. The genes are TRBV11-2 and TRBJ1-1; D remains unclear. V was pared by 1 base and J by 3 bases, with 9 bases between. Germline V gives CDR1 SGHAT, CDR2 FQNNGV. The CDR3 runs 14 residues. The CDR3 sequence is CASSLGERYTEAFF. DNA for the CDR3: TGTGCCAGCAGCTTAGGGGAGCGGTACACTGAAGCTTTCTTT.

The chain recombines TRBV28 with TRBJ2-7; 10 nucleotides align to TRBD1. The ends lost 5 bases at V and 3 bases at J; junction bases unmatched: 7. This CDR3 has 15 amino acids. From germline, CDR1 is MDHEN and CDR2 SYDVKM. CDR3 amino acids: CASSPGTGVFYEQYF. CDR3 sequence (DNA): TGTGCCAGCAGTCCCGGGACAGGGGTCTTCTACGAGCAGTACTTC. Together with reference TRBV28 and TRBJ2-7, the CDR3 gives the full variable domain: DVKVTQSSRYLVKRTGEKVFLECVQDMDHENMFWYRQDPGLGLRLIYFSYDVKMKEKGDIPEGYSVSREKKERFSLILESASTNQTSMYLCASSPGTGVFYEQYFGPGTRLTVT.

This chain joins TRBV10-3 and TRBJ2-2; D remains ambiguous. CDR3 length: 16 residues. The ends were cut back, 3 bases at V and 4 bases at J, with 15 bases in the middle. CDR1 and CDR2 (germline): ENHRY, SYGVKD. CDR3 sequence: CAISDYLGRFTGELFF. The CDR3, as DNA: TGTGCCATCAGTGACTACCTGGGCAGGTTCACCGGGGAGCTGTTTTTT.

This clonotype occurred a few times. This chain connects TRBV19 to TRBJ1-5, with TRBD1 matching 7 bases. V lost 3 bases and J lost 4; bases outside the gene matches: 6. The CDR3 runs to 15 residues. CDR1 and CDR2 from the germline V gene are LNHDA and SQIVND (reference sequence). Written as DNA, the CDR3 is TGTGCCAGTAGTATTTCCCGGGACAGAAATCAGCCCCAGCATTTT. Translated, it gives CASSISRDRNQPQHF.

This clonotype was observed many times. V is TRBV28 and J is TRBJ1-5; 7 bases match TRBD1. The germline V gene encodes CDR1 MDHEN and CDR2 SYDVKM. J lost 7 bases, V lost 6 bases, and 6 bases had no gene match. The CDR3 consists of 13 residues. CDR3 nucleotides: TGTGCCAGCAGAACAGGGGCAGCACAGCCCCAGCATTTT. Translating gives CASRTGAAQPQHF.

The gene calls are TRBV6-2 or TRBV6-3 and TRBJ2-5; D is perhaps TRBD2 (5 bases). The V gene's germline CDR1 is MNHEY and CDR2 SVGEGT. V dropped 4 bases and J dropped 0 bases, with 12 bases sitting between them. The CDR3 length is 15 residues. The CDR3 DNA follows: TGTGCCAGCAGTTCTTGGCAGGACTACCAAGAGACCCAGTACTTC. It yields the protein CASSSWQDYQETQYF.

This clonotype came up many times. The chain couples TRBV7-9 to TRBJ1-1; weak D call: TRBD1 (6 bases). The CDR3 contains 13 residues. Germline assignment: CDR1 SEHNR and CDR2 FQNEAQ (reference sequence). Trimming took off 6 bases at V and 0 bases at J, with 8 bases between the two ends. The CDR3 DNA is TGTGCCAGCAGTCGACAGGTGAACACTGAAGCTTTCTTT. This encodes CASSRQVNTEAFF.

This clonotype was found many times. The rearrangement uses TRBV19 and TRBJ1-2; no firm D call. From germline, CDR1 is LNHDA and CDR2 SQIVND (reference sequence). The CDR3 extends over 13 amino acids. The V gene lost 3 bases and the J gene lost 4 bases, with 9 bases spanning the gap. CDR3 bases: TGTGCCAGTAGTATTACCATTCTCTATGGCTACACCTTC. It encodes CASSITILYGYTF.

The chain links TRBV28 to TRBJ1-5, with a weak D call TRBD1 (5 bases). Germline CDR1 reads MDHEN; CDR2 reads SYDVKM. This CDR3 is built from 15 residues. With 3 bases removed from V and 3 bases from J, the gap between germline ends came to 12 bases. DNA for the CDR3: TGTGCCAGCAGTTTTTCGGGAGGGGTCAATCAGCCCCAGCATTTT. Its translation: CASSFSGGVNQPQHF.

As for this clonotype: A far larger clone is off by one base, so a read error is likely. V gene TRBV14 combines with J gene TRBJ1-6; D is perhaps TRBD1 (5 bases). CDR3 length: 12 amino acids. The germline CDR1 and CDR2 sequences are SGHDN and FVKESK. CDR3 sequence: CASSQDRAFASF. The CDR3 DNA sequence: TGTGCCAGCAGCCAAGACAGGGCCTTTGCTTCCTTT.

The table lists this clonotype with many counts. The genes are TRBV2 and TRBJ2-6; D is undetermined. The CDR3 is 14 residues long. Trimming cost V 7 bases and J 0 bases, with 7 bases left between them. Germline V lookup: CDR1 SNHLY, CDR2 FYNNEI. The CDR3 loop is CASNTDSGANVLTF. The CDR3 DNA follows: TGTGCCAGCAATACGGACTCTGGGGCCAACGTCCTGACTTTC.

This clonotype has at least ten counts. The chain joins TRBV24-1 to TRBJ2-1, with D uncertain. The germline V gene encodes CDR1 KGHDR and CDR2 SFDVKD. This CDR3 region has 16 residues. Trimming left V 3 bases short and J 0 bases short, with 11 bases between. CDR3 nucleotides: TGTGCCACCAGTGATCAGGACGGAAGCTCCTACAATGAGCAGTTCTTC. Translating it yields CATSDQDGSSYNEQFF.

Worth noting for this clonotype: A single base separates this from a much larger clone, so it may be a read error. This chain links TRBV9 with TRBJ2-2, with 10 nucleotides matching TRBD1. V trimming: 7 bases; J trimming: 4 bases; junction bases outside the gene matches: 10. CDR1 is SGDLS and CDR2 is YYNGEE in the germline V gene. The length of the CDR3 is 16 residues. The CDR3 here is CASRTGQGSTTGELFF. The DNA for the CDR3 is TGTGCCAGCCGTACGGGACAGGGGTCAACCACCGGGGAGCTGTTTTTT.

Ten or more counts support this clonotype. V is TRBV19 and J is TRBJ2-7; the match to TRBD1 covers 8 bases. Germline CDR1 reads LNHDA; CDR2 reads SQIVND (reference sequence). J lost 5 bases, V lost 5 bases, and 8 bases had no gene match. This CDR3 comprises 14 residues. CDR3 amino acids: CASSAQGADDEQYF. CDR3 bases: TGTGCCAGTAGTGCCCAGGGGGCTGACGACGAGCAGTACTTC. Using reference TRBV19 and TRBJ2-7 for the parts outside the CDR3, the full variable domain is DGGITQSPKYLFRKEGQNVTLSCEQNLNHDAMYWYRQDPGQGLRLIYYSQIVNDFQKGDIAEGYSVSREKKESFPLTVTSAQKNPTAFYLCASSAQGADDEQYFGPGTRLTVT.

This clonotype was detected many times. The CDR3 loop is CSARSGANTEAFF. CDR3 coding DNA: TGCAGTGCTAGGTCAGGAGCGAACACTGAAGCTTTCTTT. The rearrangement links TRBV20-1 to TRBJ1-1; D unclear. This CDR3 is 13 amino acids long. The V gene's germline CDR1 is DFQATT and CDR2 SNEGSKA (reference sequence). V lost 3 bases, J lost 1 base, and 9 bases lay in between.

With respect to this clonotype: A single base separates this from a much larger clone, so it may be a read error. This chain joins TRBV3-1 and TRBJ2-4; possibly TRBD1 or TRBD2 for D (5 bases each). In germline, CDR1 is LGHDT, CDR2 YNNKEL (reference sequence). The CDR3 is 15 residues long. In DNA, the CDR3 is TGTGCCGGCAGCCCTAGAGGGGTAGCCAAAAACATTCAGTACTTC. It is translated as CAGSPRGVAKNIQYF.

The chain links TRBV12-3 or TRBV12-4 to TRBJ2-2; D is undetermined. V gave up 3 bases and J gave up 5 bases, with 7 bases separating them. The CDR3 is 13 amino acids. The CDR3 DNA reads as TGTGCCAGCAGTTTGGGTGCGACCGGGGAGCTGTTTTTT. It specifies CASSLGATGELFF.

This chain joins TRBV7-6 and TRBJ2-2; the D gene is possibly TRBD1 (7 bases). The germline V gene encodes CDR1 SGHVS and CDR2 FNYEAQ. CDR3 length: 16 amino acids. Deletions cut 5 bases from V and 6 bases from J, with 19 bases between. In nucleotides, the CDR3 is TGTGCCAGCAGCCACTACTGGGGCAGGGGGGCCGGGGAGCTGTTTTTT. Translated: CASSHYWGRGAGELFF.

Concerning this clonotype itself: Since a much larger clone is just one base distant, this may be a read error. CDR3 nucleotides: TGTGCCAGCGGCCTTCCGGGACAGGGGGAAGATACGCAGTATTTT. This codes for CASGLPGQGEDTQYF. The gene calls are TRBV7-2 and TRBJ2-3; 11 nucleotides match TRBD1. Germline V gene lookup returns CDR1 SGHTA and CDR2 FQGNSA. Trimming took 8 bases from V and 5 from J; bases not matched to a gene: 9. The CDR3 consists of 15 residues. The full variable domain, its missing parts supplied by reference TRBV7-2 and TRBJ2-3, is GAGVSQSPSNKVTEKGKDVELRCDPISGHTALYWYRQSLGQGLEFLIYFQGNSAPDKSGLPSDRFSAERTGGSVSTLTIQRTQQEDSAVYLCASGLPGQGEDTQYFGPGTRLTVL.

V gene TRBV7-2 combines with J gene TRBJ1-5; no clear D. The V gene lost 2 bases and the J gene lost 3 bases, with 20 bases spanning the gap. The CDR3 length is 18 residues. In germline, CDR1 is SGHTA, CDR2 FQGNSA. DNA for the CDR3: TGTGCCAGCAGCTTACTCTCTCTAGTGGCAGGCCCCAATCAGCCCCAGCATTTT. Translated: CASSLLSLVAGPNQPQHF. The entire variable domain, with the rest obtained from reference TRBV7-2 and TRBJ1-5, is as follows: GAGVSQSPSNKVTEKGKDVELRCDPISGHTALYWYRQSLGQGLEFLIYFQGNSAPDKSGLPSDRFSAERTGGSVSTLTIQRTQQEDSAVYLCASSLLSLVAGPNQPQHFGDGTRLSIL.

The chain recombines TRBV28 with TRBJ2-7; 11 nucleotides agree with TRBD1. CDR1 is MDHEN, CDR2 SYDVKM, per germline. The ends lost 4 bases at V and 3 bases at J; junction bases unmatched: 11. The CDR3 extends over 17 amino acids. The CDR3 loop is CASSSHRFGTGGYEQYF. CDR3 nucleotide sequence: TGTGCCAGCAGTTCCCACCGATTCGGGACAGGGGGCTACGAGCAGTACTTC. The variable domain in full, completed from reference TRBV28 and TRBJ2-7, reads DVKVTQSSRYLVKRTGEKVFLECVQDMDHENMFWYRQDPGLGLRLIYFSYDVKMKEKGDIPEGYSVSREKKERFSLILESASTNQTSMYLCASSSHRFGTGGYEQYFGPGTRLTVT.